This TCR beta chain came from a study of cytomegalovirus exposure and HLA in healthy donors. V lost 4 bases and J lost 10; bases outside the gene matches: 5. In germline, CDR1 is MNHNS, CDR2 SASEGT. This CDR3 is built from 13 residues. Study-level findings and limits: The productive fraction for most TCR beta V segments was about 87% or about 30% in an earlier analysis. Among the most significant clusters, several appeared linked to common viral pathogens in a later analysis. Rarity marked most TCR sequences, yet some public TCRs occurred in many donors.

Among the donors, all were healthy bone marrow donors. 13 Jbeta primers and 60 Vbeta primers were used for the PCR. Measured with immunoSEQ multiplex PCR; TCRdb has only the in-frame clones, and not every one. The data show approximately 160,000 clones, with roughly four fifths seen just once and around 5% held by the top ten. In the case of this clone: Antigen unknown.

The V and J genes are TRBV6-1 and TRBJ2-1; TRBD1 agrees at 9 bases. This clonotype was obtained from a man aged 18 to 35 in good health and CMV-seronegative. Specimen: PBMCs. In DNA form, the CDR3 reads TGTGCCAGCAGTGGCGGGACAGGGAAAGAGCAGTTCTTC. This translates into CASSGGTGKEQFF.